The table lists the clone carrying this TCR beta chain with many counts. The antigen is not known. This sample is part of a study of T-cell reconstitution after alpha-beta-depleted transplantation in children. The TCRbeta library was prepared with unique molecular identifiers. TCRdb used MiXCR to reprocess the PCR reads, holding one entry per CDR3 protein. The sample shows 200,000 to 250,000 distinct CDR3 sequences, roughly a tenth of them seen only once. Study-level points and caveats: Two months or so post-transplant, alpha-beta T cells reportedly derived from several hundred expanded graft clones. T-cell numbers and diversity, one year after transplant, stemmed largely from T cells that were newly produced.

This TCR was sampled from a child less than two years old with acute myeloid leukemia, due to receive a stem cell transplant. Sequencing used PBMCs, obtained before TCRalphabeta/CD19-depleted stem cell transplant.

CDR3 sequence reads: CAISEGPLFRAGETQYF. CDR3 coding DNA: TGTGCCATCAGTGAAGGGCCCCTGTTCCGGGCCGGGGAGACCCAGTACTTC. The chain uses TRBV10-3 and TRBJ2-5; D call uncertain. The CDR3 is 17 amino acids. V lost 3 bases and J lost 5, with 22 bases in between. Germline V lookup: CDR1 ENHRY, CDR2 SYGVKD.